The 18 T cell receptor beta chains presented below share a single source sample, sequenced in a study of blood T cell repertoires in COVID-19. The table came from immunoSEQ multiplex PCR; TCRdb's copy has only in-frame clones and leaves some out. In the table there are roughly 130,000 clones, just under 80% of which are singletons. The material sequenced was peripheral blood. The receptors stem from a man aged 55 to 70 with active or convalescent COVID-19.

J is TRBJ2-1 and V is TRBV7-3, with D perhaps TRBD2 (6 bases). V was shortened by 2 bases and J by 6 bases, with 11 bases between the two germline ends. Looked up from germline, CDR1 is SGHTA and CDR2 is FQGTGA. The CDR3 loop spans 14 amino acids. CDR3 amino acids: CASSLGTLGNEQFF. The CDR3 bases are TGTGCCAGCAGCTTAGGGACTTTGGGCAATGAGCAGTTCTTC. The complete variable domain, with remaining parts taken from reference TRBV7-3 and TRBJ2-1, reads GAGVSQTPSNKVTEKGKYVELRCDPISGHTALYWYRQSLGQGPEFLIYFQGTGAADDSGLPNDRFFAVRPEGSVSTLKIQRTERGDSAVYLCASSLGTLGNEQFFGPGTRLTVL.

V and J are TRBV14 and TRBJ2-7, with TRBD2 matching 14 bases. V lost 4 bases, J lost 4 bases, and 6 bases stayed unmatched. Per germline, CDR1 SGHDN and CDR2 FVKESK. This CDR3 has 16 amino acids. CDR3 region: CASSRGLAGAFYEQYF. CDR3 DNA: TGTGCCAGCAGCCGGGGACTAGCGGGAGCGTTTTACGAGCAGTACTTC.

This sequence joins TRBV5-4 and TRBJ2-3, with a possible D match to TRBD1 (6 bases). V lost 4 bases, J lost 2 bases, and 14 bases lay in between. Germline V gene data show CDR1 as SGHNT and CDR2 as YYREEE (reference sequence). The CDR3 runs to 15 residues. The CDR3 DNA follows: TGTGCCAGCAGCCGTAAGACAGGAGACACAGATACGCAGTATTTT. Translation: CASSRKTGDTDTQYF.

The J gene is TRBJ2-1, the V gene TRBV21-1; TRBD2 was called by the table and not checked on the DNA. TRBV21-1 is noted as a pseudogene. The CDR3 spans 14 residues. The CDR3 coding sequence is TGTGCCAGCAGCAAACTAGCGGCCCACGATGAGCAGTTCTTC. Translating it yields CASSKLAAHDEQFF.

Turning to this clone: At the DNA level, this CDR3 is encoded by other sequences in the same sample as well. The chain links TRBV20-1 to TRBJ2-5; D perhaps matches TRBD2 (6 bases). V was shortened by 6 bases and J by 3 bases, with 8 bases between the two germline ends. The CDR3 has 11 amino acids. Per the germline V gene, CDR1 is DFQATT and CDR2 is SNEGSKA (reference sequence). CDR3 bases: TGCAGTGCCCGCGGGGAAGAGACCCAGTACTTC. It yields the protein CSARGEETQYF.

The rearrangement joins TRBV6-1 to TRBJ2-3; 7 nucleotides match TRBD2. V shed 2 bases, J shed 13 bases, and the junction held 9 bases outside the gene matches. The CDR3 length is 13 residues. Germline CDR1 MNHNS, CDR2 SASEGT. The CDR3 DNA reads TGTGCCAGCAGTGAAACCTGGCGGGAGAGGGAGTATTTT. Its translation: CASSETWREREYF.

CDR3 DNA sequence: TGTGCCAGCAGTTTCCTACCGACAGGGGGATCCTACAATGAGCAGTTCTTC. Protein product: CASSFLPTGGSYNEQFF. This chain links TRBV27 with TRBJ2-1, with 9 bases lining up with TRBD1. The CDR3 spans 17 residues. Germline assignment: CDR1 MNHEY and CDR2 SMNVEV (reference sequence). The trim removed 3 bases at V and 1 base at J, leaving 7 bases unmatched.

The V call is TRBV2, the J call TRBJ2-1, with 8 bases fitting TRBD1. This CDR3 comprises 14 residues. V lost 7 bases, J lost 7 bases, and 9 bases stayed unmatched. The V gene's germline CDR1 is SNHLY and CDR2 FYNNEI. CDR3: CASNRQGALNEQFF. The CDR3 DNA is TGTGCCAGCAACCGGCAGGGGGCTTTGAATGAGCAGTTCTTC.

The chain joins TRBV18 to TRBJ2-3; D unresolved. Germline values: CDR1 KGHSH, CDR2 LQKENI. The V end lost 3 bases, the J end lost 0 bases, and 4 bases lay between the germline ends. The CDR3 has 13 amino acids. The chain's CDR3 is CASSPASTDTQYF. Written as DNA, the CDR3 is TGTGCCAGCTCACCGGCCAGCACAGATACGCAGTATTTT.

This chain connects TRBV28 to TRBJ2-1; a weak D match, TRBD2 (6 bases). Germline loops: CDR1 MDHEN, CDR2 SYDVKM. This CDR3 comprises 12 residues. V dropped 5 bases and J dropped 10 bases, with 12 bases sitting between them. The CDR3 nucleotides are TGTGCCAGCAGTCTCACAAGCGGGGAGCAGTTCTTC. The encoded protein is CASSLTSGEQFF.

CDR3 protein: CASSRDRVDTEAFF. In DNA form, the CDR3 reads TGTGCCAGCAGCCGGGACAGGGTAGACACTGAAGCTTTCTTT. This rearrangement joins TRBV7-3 to TRBJ1-1; 9 bases agree with TRBD1. V lost 5 bases and J lost 3; bases outside the gene matches: 4. The CDR3 runs to 14 residues. Germline CDR1 and CDR2: SGHTA and FQGTGA.

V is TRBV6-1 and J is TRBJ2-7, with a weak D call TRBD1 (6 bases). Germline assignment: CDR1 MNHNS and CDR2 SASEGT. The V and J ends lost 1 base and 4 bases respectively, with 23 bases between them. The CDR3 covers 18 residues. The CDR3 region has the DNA TGTGCCAGCAGTGAAGGTACAGGGCAAGCTGCTTTCCCATACGAGCAGTACTTC. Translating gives CASSEGTGQAAFPYEQYF.

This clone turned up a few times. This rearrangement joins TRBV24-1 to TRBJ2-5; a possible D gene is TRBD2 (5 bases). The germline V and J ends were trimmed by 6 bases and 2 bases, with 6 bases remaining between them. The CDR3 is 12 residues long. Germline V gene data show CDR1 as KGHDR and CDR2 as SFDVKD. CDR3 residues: CATSRGQETQYF. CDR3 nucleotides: TGTGCCACCAGTCGCGGGCAAGAGACCCAGTACTTC.

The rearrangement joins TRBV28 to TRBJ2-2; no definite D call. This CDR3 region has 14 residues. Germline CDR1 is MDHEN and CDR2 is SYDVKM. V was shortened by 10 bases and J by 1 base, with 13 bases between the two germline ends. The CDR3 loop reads CATQAPGNTGELFF. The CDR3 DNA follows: TGTGCCACCCAGGCGCCCGGGAACACCGGGGAGCTGTTTTTT.

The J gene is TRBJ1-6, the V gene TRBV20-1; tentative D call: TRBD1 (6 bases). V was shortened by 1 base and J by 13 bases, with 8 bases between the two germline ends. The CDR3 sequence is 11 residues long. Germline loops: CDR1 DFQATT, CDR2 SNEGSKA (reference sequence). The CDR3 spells CSARVQGPLHF. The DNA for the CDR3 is TGCAGTGCTAGAGTTCAGGGGCCCCTCCACTTT.

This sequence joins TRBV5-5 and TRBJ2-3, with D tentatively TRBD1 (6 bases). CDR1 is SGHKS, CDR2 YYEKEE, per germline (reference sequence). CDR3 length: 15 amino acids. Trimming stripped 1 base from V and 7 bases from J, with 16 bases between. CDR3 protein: CASSLMDRYGNTQYF. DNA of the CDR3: TGTGCCAGCAGCTTGATGGACAGATACGGGAATACGCAGTATTTT.

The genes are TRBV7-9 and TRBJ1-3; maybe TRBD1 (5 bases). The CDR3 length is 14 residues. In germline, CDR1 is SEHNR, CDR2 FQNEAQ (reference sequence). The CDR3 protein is CATERGITGNTIYF. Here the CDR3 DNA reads TGTGCAACGGAGCGGGGGATCACTGGAAACACCATATATTTT.

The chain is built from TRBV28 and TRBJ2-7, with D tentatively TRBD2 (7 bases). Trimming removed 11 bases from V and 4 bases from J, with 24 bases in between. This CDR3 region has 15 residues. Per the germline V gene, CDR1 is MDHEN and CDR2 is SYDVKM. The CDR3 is CAGERDTALQYEQYF. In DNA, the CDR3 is TGTGCCGGAGAGCGGGACACCGCCTTACAATACGAGCAGTACTTC.